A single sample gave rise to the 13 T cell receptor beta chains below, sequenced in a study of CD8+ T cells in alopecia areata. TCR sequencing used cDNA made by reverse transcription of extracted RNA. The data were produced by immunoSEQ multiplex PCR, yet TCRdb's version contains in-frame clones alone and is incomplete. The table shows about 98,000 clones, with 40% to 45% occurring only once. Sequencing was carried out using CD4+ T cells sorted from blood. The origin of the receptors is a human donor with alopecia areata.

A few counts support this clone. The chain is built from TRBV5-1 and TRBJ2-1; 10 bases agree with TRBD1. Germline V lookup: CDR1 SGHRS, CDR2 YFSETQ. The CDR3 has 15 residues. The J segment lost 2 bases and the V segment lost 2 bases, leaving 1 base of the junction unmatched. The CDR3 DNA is TGCGCCAGCAGCTTTGGGACAGGGGCCTACAATGAGCAGTTCTTC. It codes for CASSFGTGAYNEQFF.

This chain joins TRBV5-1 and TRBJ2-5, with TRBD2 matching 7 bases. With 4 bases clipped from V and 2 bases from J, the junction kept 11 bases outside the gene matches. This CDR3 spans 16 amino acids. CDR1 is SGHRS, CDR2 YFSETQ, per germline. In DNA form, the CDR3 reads TGCGCCAGCAGCGAAGGACTAGGAGGGCGACAAGAGACCCAGTACTTC. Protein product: CASSEGLGGRQETQYF.

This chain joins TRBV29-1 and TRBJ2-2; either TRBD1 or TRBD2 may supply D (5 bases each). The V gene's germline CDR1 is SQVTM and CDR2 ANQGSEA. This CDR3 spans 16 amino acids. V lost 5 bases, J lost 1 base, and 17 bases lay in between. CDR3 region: CSVILRRDQNTGELFF. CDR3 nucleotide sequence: TGCAGCGTTATCCTCCGCAGGGACCAGAACACCGGGGAGCTGTTTTTT.

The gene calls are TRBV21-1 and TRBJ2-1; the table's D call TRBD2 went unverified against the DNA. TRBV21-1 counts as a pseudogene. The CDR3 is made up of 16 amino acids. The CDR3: CASSKPLASSYNEQFF. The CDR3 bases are TGTGCCAGCAGCAAACCTTTAGCGAGCTCCTACAATGAGCAGTTCTTC.

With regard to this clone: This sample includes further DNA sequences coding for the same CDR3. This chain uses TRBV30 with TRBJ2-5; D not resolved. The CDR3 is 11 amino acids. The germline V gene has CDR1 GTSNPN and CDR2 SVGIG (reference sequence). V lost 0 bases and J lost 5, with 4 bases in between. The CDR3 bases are TGTGCCTGGAGTGTGCTGGAGACCCAGTACTTC. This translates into CAWSVLETQYF.

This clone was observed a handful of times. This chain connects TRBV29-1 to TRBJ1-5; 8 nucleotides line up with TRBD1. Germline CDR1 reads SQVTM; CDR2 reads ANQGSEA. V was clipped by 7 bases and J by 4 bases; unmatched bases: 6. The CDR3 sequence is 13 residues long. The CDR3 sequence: CSAWTGPNQPQHF. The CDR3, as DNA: TGCAGCGCCTGGACAGGGCCGAATCAGCCCCAGCATTTT.

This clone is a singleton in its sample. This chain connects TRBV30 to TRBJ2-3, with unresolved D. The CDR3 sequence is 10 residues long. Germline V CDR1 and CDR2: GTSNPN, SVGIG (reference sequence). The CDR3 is CAVTGNTQYF. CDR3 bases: TGTGCTGTCACTGGGAATACGCAGTATTTT.

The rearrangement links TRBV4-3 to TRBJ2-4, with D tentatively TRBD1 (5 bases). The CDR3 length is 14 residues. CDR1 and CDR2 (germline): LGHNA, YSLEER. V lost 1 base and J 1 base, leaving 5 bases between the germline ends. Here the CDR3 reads CASSQAGAKNIQYF. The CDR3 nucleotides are TGCGCCAGCAGCCAAGCAGGGGCCAAAAACATTCAGTACTTC.

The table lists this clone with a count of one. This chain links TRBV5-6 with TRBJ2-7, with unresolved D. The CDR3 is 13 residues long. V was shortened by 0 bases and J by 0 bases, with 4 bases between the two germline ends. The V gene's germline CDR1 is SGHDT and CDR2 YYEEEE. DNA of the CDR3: TGTGCCAGCAGCTTGGCCGTCTCCTACGAGCAGTACTTC. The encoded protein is CASSLAVSYEQYF.

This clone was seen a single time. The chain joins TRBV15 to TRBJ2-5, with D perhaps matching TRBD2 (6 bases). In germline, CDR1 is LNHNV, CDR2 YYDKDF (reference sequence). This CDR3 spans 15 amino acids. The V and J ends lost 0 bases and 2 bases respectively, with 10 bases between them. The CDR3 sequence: CATSRDRRGQETQYF. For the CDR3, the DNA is TGTGCCACCAGCAGAGATCGGAGGGGACAAGAGACCCAGTACTTC.

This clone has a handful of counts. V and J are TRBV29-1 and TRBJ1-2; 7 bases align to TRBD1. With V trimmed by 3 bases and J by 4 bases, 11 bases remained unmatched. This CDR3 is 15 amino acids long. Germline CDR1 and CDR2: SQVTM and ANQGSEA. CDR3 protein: CSVEGNEGAGYGYTF. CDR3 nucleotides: TGCAGCGTTGAGGGGAACGAGGGGGCGGGCTATGGCTACACCTTC.

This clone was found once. The CDR3 is CASSRDSNQPQHF. The CDR3 DNA follows: TGTGCCAGCAGCCGGGACAGCAATCAGCCCCAGCATTTT. This rearrangement joins TRBV5-6 to TRBJ1-5, with D perhaps TRBD1 (5 bases). CDR3 length: 13 amino acids. Germline V gives CDR1 SGHDT, CDR2 YYEEEE. V was cut by 4 bases and J by 1 base, with 6 bases left in between.

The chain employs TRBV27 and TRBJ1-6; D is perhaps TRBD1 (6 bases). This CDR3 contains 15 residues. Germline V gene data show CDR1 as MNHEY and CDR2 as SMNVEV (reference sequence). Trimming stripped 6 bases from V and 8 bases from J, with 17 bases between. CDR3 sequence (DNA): TGTGCCAGCAGGCTGACGACAGGCACCCATTCACCCCTCCACTTT. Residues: CASRLTTGTHSPLHF.